The rows below give T cell receptor beta chains drawn from one sample of a study of blood T cell repertoires in COVID-19. The data were produced by immunoSEQ multiplex PCR, yet TCRdb's version contains in-frame clones alone and is incomplete. Of 300,000 or so clones listed, around 90% were seen once; the top ten hold 1.3%. Material for sequencing was peripheral blood. Receptor source: a man between 65 and 80 years old with acute or convalescent COVID-19. Both conserved end residues are part of each CDR3. D genes are given only for firm matches. Clone size appears in some rows only: once, few, many, or a class for an expanded clone.

abundance: once; j_gene: TRBJ2-3; d_gene: .; v_gene: TRBV4-2; CDR3nt: TGTGCCAGCAGCCGAGAGCTAGCGCAACAGGGGAGCACAGATACGCAGTATTTT; CDR3aa: CASSRELAQQGSTDTQYF
abundance: once; j_gene: TRBJ1-2; d_gene: .; v_gene: TRBV19; CDR3nt: TGTGCCAGTAAGAATGGAAACAGGGACAACTATGGCTACACCTTC; CDR3aa: CASKNGNRDNYGYTF
abundance: .; j_gene: TRBJ2-5; d_gene: .; v_gene: TRBV7-2; CDR3nt: TGTGCCAGCAGCCCGCGAGGGGGGGTCCAAGAGACCCAGTACTTC; CDR3aa: CASSPRGGVQETQYF
abundance: .; j_gene: TRBJ2-5; d_gene: .; v_gene: TRBV18; CDR3nt: TGTGCCAGCTCCCCCGGGACACCAAAAGAGACCCAGTACTTC; CDR3aa: CASSPGTPKETQYF
abundance: .; j_gene: TRBJ2-1; d_gene: .; v_gene: TRBV7-8; CDR3nt: TGTGCCAGCAGCTTAGCTACTCTAGATGAGCAGTTCTTC; CDR3aa: CASSLATLDEQFF
abundance: few; j_gene: TRBJ1-6; d_gene: .; v_gene: TRBV6-2/TRBV6-3; CDR3nt: TGTGCCAGCAGCCGACAGGATTATAATTCACCCCTCCACTTT; CDR3aa: CASSRQDYNSPLHF
abundance: once; j_gene: TRBJ2-7; d_gene: TRBD1; v_gene: TRBV6-2/TRBV6-3; CDR3nt: TGTGCCAGCAGCGGGGACAGCGGCTACGAGCAGTACTTC; CDR3aa: CASSGDSGYEQYF
abundance: .; j_gene: TRBJ1-2; d_gene: .; v_gene: TRBV6-4; CDR3nt: TGTGCCAGCAGTGAGTACAGGGTCAGCTATGGCTACACCTTC; CDR3aa: CASSEYRVSYGYTF
abundance: .; j_gene: TRBJ2-5; d_gene: TRBD1; v_gene: TRBV9; CDR3nt: TGTGCCAGCAGCGTGGGACAGGGCCTCTCGGGGACCCAGTACTTC; CDR3aa: CASSVGQGLSGTQYF
abundance: .; j_gene: TRBJ1-2; d_gene: .; v_gene: TRBV6-2/TRBV6-3; CDR3nt: TGTGCCAGCAGTCCGCAGGTCTATGGCTACACCTTC; CDR3aa: CASSPQVYGYTF
abundance: .; j_gene: TRBJ2-2; d_gene: .; v_gene: TRBV9; CDR3nt: TGTGCCAGCAGCGTAAACCCGGAGACCGGGGAGCTGTTTTTT; CDR3aa: CASSVNPETGELFF
abundance: .; j_gene: TRBJ1-2; d_gene: .; v_gene: TRBV7-2; CDR3nt: TGTGCCAGCAGCCCCGCCGGAGCGCAGCACACTGAGGGCTACACCTTC; CDR3aa: CASSPAGAQHTEGYTF